This T cell receptor beta chain was captured by sequencing in a study of CXCR3-negative and CXCR3-positive naive CD8 T cells (dated by TCRdb to between 2017 and 2020). About the study as a whole: In total, roughly 140 million TRB reads were obtained, which works out to roughly 1.5 +/- 0.3 million reads per library. Diversity and physicochemical repertoire analyses covered some eleven donors pooled from two independent experiments. The TRBV-TRBJ cluster analysis covered naive subsets from about 5 donors and memory cells from 3 donors.

Instrument on record: NextSeq 550. The Human TCR Profiling Kit (MiLaboratory) was used to make UMI-labeled 5' RACE TRB cDNA libraries. cDNA synthesis used the entire amount of extracted RNA, and PCR amplification then used the entire amount of cDNA produced. The libraries were made side by side, with each library going through the same number of PCR cycles. On the study's bioinformatics: With a requirement of at least two reads per UMI, MIGEC and MiXCR extracted about 49,000 +/- 11,000 unique UMI-labeled TRB cDNA molecules per library. On average, each library contained approximately 40,000 +/- 10,000 functional in-frame TRB CDR3 nucleotide clonotypes without stop codons. After downsampling to 5000 UMI-labeled TRB molecules per sample, diversity metrics, including normalized Shannon-Wiener and Chao1, were computed in VDJtools. For the central five CDR3 residues, VDJtools calculated physicochemical properties weighted by clonotype size, namely interaction energy, strength, volume and Kidera factor 4. TCRdb reprocessed the reads and provides one entry for every CDR3 protein sequence; no DNA is given. What appears here as the V and J calls and clone size reflects TCRdb's work, not the paper's. This sample's table has entries for 140,000 to 150,000 distinct CDR3 sequences. Together, the top ten hold 0.25% to 0.3% of the sample.

On this clonotype: Its antigen has not been determined.

The germline V gene gives CDR1 as SGHVS and CDR2 as FNYEAQ. The CDR3 runs 13 amino acids, cysteine and phenylalanine included. No DNA accompanies this entry. The full study reports these points: Freshly isolated PBMCs were used for most assays because CXCR3 expression partially decreased after cryopreservation. Both naive subsets had comparably high repertoire diversity, while memory CD8+ T cells had much lower repertoire diversity. Similar TRBV-TRBJ usage was shown by naive CXCR3-negative and CXCR3-positive cells from the same donor, whereas distinct patterns were shown by memory cells. Because surface CD5, which is linked to self-reactivity in mice, was comparable between the naive subsets, TCR interaction strength was also inferred from the physicochemical properties of TRB CDR3s. TRB CDR3s from CXCR3-positive naive cells showed higher hydrophobicity (lower Kidera factor 4), lower energy, and higher strength and volume indices than CXCR3-negative naive cells.

Each CD8+ T cell subset was flow-sorted in triplicate, and around 300,000 cells per subset were placed directly into RLT lysis buffer. To exclude memory contaminants, naive CD8+ T cells were stringently defined as CD45RO-CCR7+CD27+CD95-. Peripheral blood mononuclear cells were isolated from buffy coats by standard density gradient centrifugation. A FACSAria III was used to flow-sort naive CD8+ T cells into CXCR3-negative and CXCR3-positive populations. Total RNA was extracted from sorted cells with an RNeasy Mini Kit. The specimen was naive CXCR3+ CD8+ T cells from blood. The cell subset or site tag for this specimen amounts to: CD45RO-CCR7+CD27+CD95- naive CD8+ T cells expressing CXCR3 (TNR3+). The chain is made from TRBV7-6 and TRBJ1-1; TCRdb gives TRBD1 as the D gene, but with no DNA this cannot be confirmed. The source of this sequence is a human donor in good health. Some clones in this sample may be carry-over from other donors' samples. The CDR3 in this case is CASTHPGSSEAFF.